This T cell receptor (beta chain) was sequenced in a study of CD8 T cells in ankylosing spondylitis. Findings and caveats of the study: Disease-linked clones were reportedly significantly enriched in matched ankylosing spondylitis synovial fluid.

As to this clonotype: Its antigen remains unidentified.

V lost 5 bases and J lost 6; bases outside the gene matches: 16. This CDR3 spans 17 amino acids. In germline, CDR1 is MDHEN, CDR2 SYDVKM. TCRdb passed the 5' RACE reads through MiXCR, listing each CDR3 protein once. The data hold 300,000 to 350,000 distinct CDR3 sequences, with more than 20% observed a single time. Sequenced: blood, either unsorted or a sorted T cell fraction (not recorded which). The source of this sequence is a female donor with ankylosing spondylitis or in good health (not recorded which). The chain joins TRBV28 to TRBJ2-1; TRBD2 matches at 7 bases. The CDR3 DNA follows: TGTGCCAGCAGTCCTGCGTTGGGGAGGGCACCATTCAATGAGCAGTTCTTC. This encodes CASSPALGRAPFNEQFF.